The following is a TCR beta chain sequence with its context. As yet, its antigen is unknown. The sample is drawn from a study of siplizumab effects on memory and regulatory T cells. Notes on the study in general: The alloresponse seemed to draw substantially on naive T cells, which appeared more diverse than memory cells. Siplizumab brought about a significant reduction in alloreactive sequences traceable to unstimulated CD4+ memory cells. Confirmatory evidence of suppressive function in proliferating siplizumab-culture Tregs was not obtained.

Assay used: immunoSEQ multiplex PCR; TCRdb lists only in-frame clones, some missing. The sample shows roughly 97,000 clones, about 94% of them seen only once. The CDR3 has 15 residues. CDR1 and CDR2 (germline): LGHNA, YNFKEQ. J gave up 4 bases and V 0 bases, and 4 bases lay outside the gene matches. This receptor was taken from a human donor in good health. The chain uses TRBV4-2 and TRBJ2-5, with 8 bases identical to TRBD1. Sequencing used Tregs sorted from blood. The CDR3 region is CASSQDNRGLETQYF. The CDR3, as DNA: TGTGCCAGCAGCCAAGATAACAGGGGGTTAGAGACCCAGTACTTC.